The 17 T cell receptor beta chains in this list originate from one sample, sequenced in a study of T cell responses to AZD1222 COVID-19 vaccine. Profiling relied on immunoSEQ multiplex PCR, and the TCRdb table lists in-frame clones only, not all of them. This sample has about 160,000 clones; around 90% occur once, and the top ten carry around 3.1%. Sequencing used peripheral blood, obtained 28 days after the second AZD1222 dose. The source of these receptors is an adult who received the AZD1222 COVID-19 vaccine.

The chain recombines TRBV19 with TRBJ2-7; the D gene is possibly TRBD2 (6 bases). Trimming cost V 2 bases and J 4 bases, with 12 bases left between them. Germline V CDR1 and CDR2: LNHDA, SQIVND (reference sequence). The CDR3 has 14 amino acids. CDR3 region: CASSITGRNYEQYF. In DNA, the CDR3 is TGTGCCAGTAGTATAACGGGGAGGAATTACGAGCAGTACTTC. The whole variable domain, filled in from reference TRBV19 and TRBJ2-7, reads DGGITQSPKYLFRKEGQNVTLSCEQNLNHDAMYWYRQDPGQGLRLIYYSQIVNDFQKGDIAEGYSVSREKKESFPLTVTSAQKNPTAFYLCASSITGRNYEQYFGPGTRLTVT.

The CDR3 sequence is CATSGPPPESYGYTF. CDR3 DNA: TGTGCCACGTCGGGACCCCCTCCGGAATCCTATGGCTACACCTTC. The chain links TRBV13 to TRBJ1-2; D possibly corresponds to TRBD1 (5 bases). There are 15 residues in the CDR3. Trimming removed 10 bases at V and 4 bases at J, with 22 bases between. Germline V gene lookup returns CDR1 PRHDT and CDR2 FYEKMQ (reference sequence).

The chain is built from TRBV4-1 and TRBJ1-1; the D gene is possibly TRBD1 (5 bases). V lost 2 bases and J lost 2, with 21 bases in between. Germline loops: CDR1 MGHRA, CDR2 YSYEKL. This CDR3 contains 18 residues. CDR3 sequence (DNA): TGCGCCAGCAGCCAAACCGGGGGTCGGGGAGGTGTTAACACTGAAGCTTTCTTT. Its protein is CASSQTGGRGGVNTEAFF.

The rearrangement links TRBV19 to TRBJ1-5; D is unclear. Germline assignment: CDR1 LNHDA and CDR2 SQIVND (reference sequence). The V end was cut by 4 bases, the J end by 0 bases, with 7 bases between. The CDR3 contains 14 residues. The CDR3 here is CASSTGGSNQPQHF. The CDR3 DNA follows: TGTGCCAGTAGTACGGGAGGTAGCAATCAGCCCCAGCATTTT. The whole variable domain, remainder taken from reference TRBV19 and TRBJ1-5, is DGGITQSPKYLFRKEGQNVTLSCEQNLNHDAMYWYRQDPGQGLRLIYYSQIVNDFQKGDIAEGYSVSREKKESFPLTVTSAQKNPTAFYLCASSTGGSNQPQHFGDGTRLSIL.

V gene TRBV6-4 combines with J gene TRBJ1-1; D remains ambiguous. V lost 3 bases, J lost 2 bases, and 7 bases lay in between. The CDR3 covers 13 residues. Germline V gene data show CDR1 as MRHNA and CDR2 as SNTAGT. CDR3 nucleotide sequence: TGTGCCAGCAGTGAGGCCAGAAACACTGAAGCTTTCTTT. Translating it yields CASSEARNTEAFF.

The chain joins TRBV6-1 to TRBJ2-7; D perhaps matches TRBD1 (6 bases). The ends were cut back, 1 base at V and 5 bases at J, with 12 bases in the middle. The CDR3 runs to 14 residues. Germline lookup yields CDR1 MNHNS and CDR2 SASEGT. The chain's CDR3 is CASSEGTGIDEQYF. The CDR3 coding sequence is TGTGCCAGCAGTGAAGGCACAGGGATCGACGAGCAGTACTTC.

This chain uses TRBV2 with TRBJ1-6, with TRBD1 matching over 7 bases. V was clipped by 8 bases and J by 8 bases; unmatched bases: 9. Per the germline V gene, CDR1 is SNHLY and CDR2 is FYNNEI. This CDR3 spans 14 amino acids. The CDR3 region has the DNA TGTGCCAGCGTAGTAGACAGGGTATATTCACCCCTCCACTTT. Its translation: CASVVDRVYSPLHF.

This clone was detected once. The chain recombines TRBV19 with TRBJ2-1; TRBD2 agrees at 8 bases. With 6 bases clipped from V and 8 bases from J, the junction kept 12 bases outside the gene matches. The CDR3 consists of 15 residues. The germline V gene encodes CDR1 LNHDA and CDR2 SQIVND (reference sequence). The CDR3 region has the DNA TGTGCCAGTAGCCTAGGACTAGCCATTGGCGATGAGCAGTTCTTC. This translates into CASSLGLAIGDEQFF.

This chain links TRBV15 with TRBJ1-5; TRBD1 matches 8 bases. Germline V lookup: CDR1 LNHNV, CDR2 YYDKDF (reference sequence). Trimming removed 5 bases from V and 0 bases from J; junction bases left unmatched: 3. This CDR3 has 15 residues. The CDR3 reads CATSDRGLSNQPQHF. CDR3 DNA sequence: TGTGCCACCAGCGACAGGGGCCTTAGCAATCAGCCCCAGCATTTT.

The chain uses TRBV19 and TRBJ2-2, with 8 bases fitting TRBD2. V lost 5 bases and J lost 5; bases outside the gene matches: 10. This CDR3 region has 16 residues. Germline lookup yields CDR1 LNHDA and CDR2 SQIVND (reference sequence). The CDR3 sequence is CASSPPAVAGTGELFF. CDR3 coding DNA: TGTGCCAGTAGTCCCCCGGCGGTAGCGGGAACCGGGGAGCTGTTTTTT.

The V and J genes are TRBV18 and TRBJ2-1, with 7 bases aligning to TRBD2. The CDR3 contains 14 residues. J was trimmed by 14 bases and V by 3 bases; bases with no gene match: 13. Germline CDR1 reads KGHSH; CDR2 reads LQKENI. The CDR3 nucleotides read TGTGCCAGCTCACCTAGCGACACGGGGACTACAAAGTTCTTC. Translated, it gives CASSPSDTGTTKFF. Together with reference TRBV18 and TRBJ2-1, the CDR3 gives the full variable domain: NAGVMQNPRHLVRRRGQEARLRCSPMKGHSHVYWYRQLPEEGLKFMVYLQKENIIDESGMPKERFSAEFPKEGPSILRIQQVVRGDSAAYFCASSPSDTGTTKFFGPGTRLTVL.

The J gene is TRBJ1-1, the V gene TRBV19; 7 nucleotides line up with TRBD1. CDR1 LNHDA and CDR2 SQIVND come from the germline V gene (reference sequence). Trimming removed 7 bases from V and 4 bases from J; junction bases left unmatched: 15. The CDR3 totals 16 residues. The CDR3 bases are TGTGCCAGTACCCGGGACAGCCCCCAAAGGACCACTGAAGCTTTCTTT. It is translated as CASTRDSPQRTTEAFF.

V gene TRBV15 combines with J gene TRBJ2-2; perhaps TRBD2 as D (5 bases). The CDR3 spans 14 residues. Trimming cost V 8 bases and J 0 bases, with 10 bases left between them. From germline, CDR1 is LNHNV and CDR2 YYDKDF (reference sequence). CDR3 bases: TGTGCCACCCGCGGGCAGACGAACACCGGGGAGCTGTTTTTT. Protein: CATRGQTNTGELFF.

This clone was picked up one time. The rearrangement joins TRBV10-1 to TRBJ1-5; TRBD1 might be the D (5 bases). Trimming cost V 2 bases and J 4 bases, with 9 bases left between them. This CDR3 is built from 14 residues. The V gene's germline CDR1 is WNHNN and CDR2 SYGVQD (reference sequence). For the CDR3, the DNA is TGCGCCAGCAGTGAGGCGGGGGAGAATCAGCCCCAGCATTTT. It encodes CASSEAGENQPQHF.

This rearrangement joins TRBV27 to TRBJ2-5; unclear D gene. This CDR3 has 16 residues. Germline V gene data show CDR1 as MNHEY and CDR2 as SMNVEV (reference sequence). Trimming cost V 6 bases and J 2 bases, with 19 bases left between them. The CDR3 bases are TGTGCCAGCAGCCCCAATTACGGTCCCTTTCAAGAGACCCAGTACTTC. It encodes CASSPNYGPFQETQYF.

V and J are TRBV27 and TRBJ2-5; D gene ambiguous. V lost 6 bases, J lost 5 bases, and 13 bases lay in between. The length of the CDR3 is 13 residues. CDR1 and CDR2 from the germline V gene are MNHEY and SMNVEV (reference sequence). CDR3 residues: CASSPGSSETQYF. Here the CDR3 DNA reads TGTGCCAGCAGCCCCGGCAGTTCGGAGACCCAGTACTTC.

This clone was observed a single time. Distinct nucleotide sequences in the sample also encode this CDR3. CDR3 loop: CASSPGTDYEQYF. CDR3 nucleotide sequence: TGTGCCAGCAGCCCAGGGACAGACTACGAGCAGTACTTC. The rearrangement links TRBV11-3 to TRBJ2-7; 7 bases match TRBD1. Germline CDR1 SGHNT, CDR2 YENEEA. The V and J ends lost 5 bases and 3 bases, in that order; junction bases with no gene match: 4. This CDR3 spans 13 amino acids.